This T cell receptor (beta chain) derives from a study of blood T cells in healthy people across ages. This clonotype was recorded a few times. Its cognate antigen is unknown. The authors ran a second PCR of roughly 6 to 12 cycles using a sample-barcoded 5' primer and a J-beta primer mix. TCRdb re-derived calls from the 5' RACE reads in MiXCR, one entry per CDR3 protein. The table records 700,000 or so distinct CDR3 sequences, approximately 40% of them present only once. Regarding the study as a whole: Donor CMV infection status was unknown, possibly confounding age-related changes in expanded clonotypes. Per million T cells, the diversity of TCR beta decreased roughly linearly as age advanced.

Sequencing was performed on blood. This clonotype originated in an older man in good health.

The CDR3 spells CSASRASGSSYEQYF. CDR3 nucleotides: TGCAGTGCTTCTCGGGCTAGCGGGTCGTCCTACGAGCAGTACTTC. This rearrangement joins TRBV20-1 to TRBJ2-7; 8 bases agree with TRBD2. This CDR3 is 15 amino acids long. Trimming took 5 bases from V and 1 from J; bases not matched to a gene: 10. The germline V gene has CDR1 DFQATT and CDR2 SNEGSKA (reference sequence).